The sequence of this TCR beta chain was determined in a study of blood T cells in healthy people across ages. The use of a sample-barcoded 5' primer and a J-beta primer mix characterized a second PCR of about 6 to 11 cycles. Each cDNA molecule received a tag from a template-switch adaptor that had 12 random nucleotides. TCRdb independently ran MiXCR on the 5' RACE reads; one entry per CDR3 protein. The sample holds roughly 550,000 distinct CDR3 sequences, 24% seen once. CDR1 and CDR2 (germline): DFQATT, SNEGSKA (reference sequence). Trimming shortened V by 5 bases and J by 0 bases, and 11 bases separated the two germline ends. The CDR3 covers 14 residues. This clonotype was seen more than once but under ten times. In addition, the sample was reused for a study of T cells of mothers and their children.

Sequencing was done on a sample of blood. This sequence originates from a boy younger than 18 in good health. J is TRBJ1-3 and V is TRBV20-1; TRBD1 might be the D (6 bases). The CDR3 here is CSAPRQVSGNTIYF. The CDR3 nucleotides read TGCAGTGCTCCTAGACAGGTCTCTGGAAACACCATATATTTT.